This T cell receptor (beta chain) was captured by sequencing in a study of CD8 T cells in ankylosing spondylitis. Findings and limits, study-wide: Disease-associated clonotypes exhibited CD8+ identity and were relatively infrequent in peripheral blood. Significant enrichment of disease-linked clones was reported in matched ankylosing spondylitis synovial fluid. Ankylosing spondylitis blood appeared to be characterized by a TCR beta motif of eight highly homologous variants. Before this, some motif variants had been reported in reactive arthritis synovial fluid and blood.

One entry per CDR3 protein, called by TCRdb with MiXCR from the 5' RACE reads. The sample includes about 540,000 distinct CDR3 sequences, 12% of them seen just once. The CDR3 is made up of 15 amino acids. V lost 0 bases, J lost 9 bases, and 12 bases lay in between. This clonotype was seen a few times. The target antigen is unknown. The V gene is TRBV12-3 or TRBV12-4, the J gene TRBJ1-6; tentatively, D is TRBD1 (6 bases). Sequencing was carried out using blood, either unsorted or a sorted T cell fraction (not recorded which). This TCR was sampled from a male donor with ankylosing spondylitis. The CDR3 loop is CASSLALGAGSPLHF. CDR3 sequence (DNA): TGTGCCAGCAGTTTAGCGTTGGGGGCCGGTTCACCCCTCCACTTT.